This T cell receptor beta chain was identified during a study of a mutant IDH1 vaccine in newly diagnosed glioma. Study background: The patients were given eight vaccinations, one each in weeks 1, 3, 5, 7, 11, 15, 19 and 23. Vaccine dosing followed radiotherapy by 4-6 weeks, or accompanied temozolomide cycles. Receipt of radiotherapy, temozolomide, or both preceded the study, and most received both. Study-wide results and limits: Around 92% of patients showed vaccine-induced immune responses across multiple MHC alleles.

Time point here: week 5, during vaccination. Every single dose of the vaccine, 300 ug of mutant IDH1 20-mer peptide, came with topical imiquimod. Sequencing was performed with immunoSEQ multiplex PCR; in TCRdb, only in-frame clones are kept and a portion is missing. The table shows 60,000 or so clones, with about 87% occurring only once. From germline, CDR1 is LGHNA and CDR2 YNFKEQ. V was shortened by 0 bases and J by 6 bases, with 15 bases between the two germline ends. This CDR3 comprises 16 residues. A remark on this clone: What it recognizes is unknown.

The chain links TRBV4-2 to TRBJ2-4; D is undetermined. The receptor was derived from a woman in her thirties or forties with glioma. The sample was PBMCs, taken from a glioma patient whose treatment included an IDH1 peptide vaccine. The CDR3 bases are TGTGCCAGCAGCCAAGAGGCCCAGCTGTTCGGAAACATTCAGTACTTC. It encodes CASSQEAQLFGNIQYF.